This section outlines one T cell receptor beta chain sequence together with its context. Its antigen is still unknown. The sample belongs to a study of CD8+ T cells in alopecia areata. The study, taken as a whole, reports: Lesional scalp, notably in alopecia totalis/universalis, had clonality above that of normal scalp. Normal skin contains resident alphabeta T cells, and these are also sequenced in scalp samples.

The V end lost 10 bases, the J end lost 3 bases, and 9 bases lay between the germline ends. CDR1 is SEHNR and CDR2 is FQNEAQ in the germline V gene (reference sequence). CDR3 length: 11 residues. Extracted RNA was reverse transcribed into cDNA, the sequencing template. Data came from immunoSEQ multiplex PCR; TCRdb stores just in-frame clones and leaves some out. The sample includes about 200,000 clones, more than 50% of them seen just once. Sorting from PBMCs produced CD4+ and CD8+ T cells. The sequenced sample was CD8+ T cells sorted from blood. The V and J genes are TRBV7-9 and TRBJ2-5; a possible D gene is TRBD1 (6 bases). This sequence was found in a human donor in good health. The CDR3 nucleotides are TGTGCCACCCAGGGGAAAGAGACCCAGTACTTC. It encodes CATQGKETQYF.